This T cell receptor beta chain was sequenced for a study of cytomegalovirus exposure and HLA in healthy donors. Regarding the study as a whole: Researchers reported in a later analysis that a missense DCLRE1C variant was tied to TCR beta V- and J-gene trimming. Sequencing likely generated an artifact that appeared as a cluster of highly shared sequence variants.

CDR3 size: 15 residues. V was clipped by 3 bases and J by 3 bases; unmatched bases: 5. Germline V gene sequence: CDR1 SGDLS, CDR2 YYNGEE. The PCR made use of 60 Vbeta and 13 Jbeta primers. Data came from immunoSEQ multiplex PCR; TCRdb stores just in-frame clones and leaves some out. The top ten hold about 0.72% of the sample, which has fewer than 200,000 clones, approximately 79% seen once. With respect to this clone: The antigen is unknown.

The sample comprised PBMCs. The gene calls are TRBV9 and TRBJ2-1; 8 nucleotides match TRBD1. This sequence was found in a woman aged 40 to 50 in good health and CMV-seronegative. CDR3 in amino acids: CASSAGTGGYNEQFF. CDR3 in DNA: TGTGCCAGCAGCGCCGGGACAGGTGGCTACAATGAGCAGTTCTTC.